This is a list of T cell receptor beta chains from one sample in a study of T cell repertoires in cytomegalovirus infection. TCRdb reprocessed the reads with MiXCR, giving one entry per CDR3 protein. The sample has approximately 770,000 distinct CDR3 sequences; 29% are singletons. No antigen has been identified for these receptors. The specimen comprised cultured CD8+ T cells from PBMCs, sampled from culture after CMV antigen stimulation. These receptors came from a human donor in good health (CMV status not recorded). Some clones in this sample may be carry-over from other donors' samples. Both conserved end residues are part of each CDR3. A clone size is listed for some rows: how often the clone was seen (once, few, many), or a class if it is expanded.

size | J | V | CDR3
many | TRBJ2-2 | TRBV7-8 | CASSLPRGANTGELFF
- | TRBJ1-4 | TRBV10-3 | CAISDGSRDEKLFF
- | TRBJ1-1 | TRBV4-1 | CASSLSRDRGPEAFF
- | TRBJ2-5 | TRBV15 | CATSSRSTVGETQYF
many | TRBJ2-3 | TRBV7-2 | CASSLIAGGRSTDTQYF
- | TRBJ1-4 | TRBV13 | CASSSRRGNEKLFF
few | TRBJ1-1 | TRBV27 | CASRFTRGGVNTEAFF
many | TRBJ2-3 | TRBV7-6 | CASSWGGDTQYF
- | TRBJ2-7 | TRBV5-1 | CASSPPGVTFTYEQYF
few | TRBJ1-5 | TRBV6-1 | CASSEFIGQGNQPQHF
- | TRBJ1-1 | TRBV5-6 | CASSLLNGAEAFF
- | TRBJ1-4 | TRBV12-3/TRBV12-4 | CASSFGVLDEKLFF
- | TRBJ2-1 | TRBV19 | CASSADSGPYNEQFF
- | TRBJ1-6 | TRBV7-8 | CASSLGTEAPIIDLHF
few | TRBJ1-5 | TRBV19 | CASSIKGFGNQPQHF
- | TRBJ2-1 | TRBV18 | CASSTPGTGGTYNEQFF
- | TRBJ1-1 | TRBV19 | CASTTITTGSVMNTEAFF
many | TRBJ2-6 | TRBV7-8 | CASSPAGPGANVLTF
- | TRBJ1-4 | TRBV20-1 | CSASLHEKLFF
- | TRBJ1-1 | TRBV27 | CASSSGGPHTEAFF
few | TRBJ2-4 | TRBV7-9 | CASSRPGRRGGSGAKNIQYF
- | TRBJ1-1 | TRBV12-3/TRBV12-4 | CASYGVRGTEAFF
few | TRBJ2-1 | TRBV6-2/TRBV6-3 | CASSYHSGGNSYNEQFF
few | TRBJ1-6 | TRBV19 | CASTFGQYVSYNSPLHF
- | TRBJ1-5 | TRBV4-2 | CASSQVPGLNQPQHF
- | TRBJ1-2 | TRBV7-6 | CASSLGSGLYGYTF
- | TRBJ2-1 | TRBV4-3 | CASSQDTGYNEQFF
few | TRBJ2-3 | TRBV4-1 | CASSHPFTDTQYF
- | TRBJ1-4 | TRBV12-3/TRBV12-4 | CASSLQGRVNTNEKLFF
few | TRBJ1-4 | TRBV5-1 | CASSPGQASGEKLFF
few | TRBJ2-4 | TRBV2 | CAIQKGAFKYF
- | TRBJ1-5 | TRBV19 | CASSIMRETNQPQHF
many | TRBJ2-1 | TRBV7-3 | CASSPGRLAFNEQFF
- | TRBJ2-1 | TRBV6-1 | CASSRPGVQDNEQFF
many | TRBJ1-2 | TRBV12-3/TRBV12-4 | CASSLTGADYGYTF
many | TRBJ2-3 | TRBV11-2 | CASSWERDRGRTDTQYF
- | TRBJ2-1 | TRBV4-1 | CASSHGTSGVYNEQFF
many | TRBJ2-7 | TRBV7-6 | CASSPAGGYEQYF
few | TRBJ1-5 | TRBV27 | CASSLSGSGGNQPQHF
few | TRBJ2-2 | TRBV6-5 | CASSYQQVYTGELFF
few | TRBJ2-7 | TRBV7-9 | CASSPLLAPYEQYF
few | TRBJ2-1 | TRBV14 | CASSHTGTGIYNEQFF
few | TRBJ2-4 | TRBV7-6 | CASSSHGGKYF
- | TRBJ2-5 | TRBV29-1 | CSVQGETQYF
- | TRBJ2-1 | TRBV11-3 | CASSLDGSSGGNEQFF
many | TRBJ2-1 | TRBV7-6 | CASSALAAPAYNEQFF
few | TRBJ2-7 | TRBV6-2/TRBV6-3 | CASSYSSGRSYEQYF
many | TRBJ1-1 | TRBV12-3/TRBV12-4 | CASSFQPSSNAEAFF
- | TRBJ2-3 | TRBV9 | CGSGTGGITDTQYF
once | TRBJ2-2 | TRBV7-4 | CARDNPGQTGFDFANTGELFF
- | TRBJ2-6 | TRBV7-9 | CASSSPLVGYSGANVLTF
few | TRBJ2-7 | TRBV27 | CASSLVGGLNEQYF
many | TRBJ2-1 | TRBV7-9 | CASSLEGWRGGGEQFF
once | TRBJ1-2 | TRBV29-1 | CSVPGEGGVYTF
- | TRBJ2-1 | TRBV19 | CASSTRQGWLNEQFF
- | TRBJ1-6 | TRBV4-1 | CASSQDAGAMNSPLHF
few | TRBJ2-1 | TRBV5-4 | CASSATGPNTYNEQFF
many | TRBJ1-5 | TRBV7-2 | CASSLGQGAVQPQHF
- | TRBJ1-2 | TRBV12-3/TRBV12-4 | CASRLSRDSHYGYTF